Detailed here is one TCR beta chain. Sequencing was performed with immunoSEQ multiplex PCR; in TCRdb, only in-frame clones are kept and a portion is missing. This sample yields roughly 130,000 clones, of which approximately 86% are seen a single time; approximately 1.4% belongs to the top ten. There are 18 residues in the CDR3. Germline CDR1 and CDR2: LGHNA and YNFKEQ. The ends were cut back, 0 bases at V and 0 bases at J, with 15 bases in the middle. The source of the sample is a study of T cell responses to AZD1222 COVID-19 vaccine. This specimen was peripheral blood, taken on day 0 of AZD1222 vaccination. V usage is TRBV4-2 and J usage is TRBJ1-5; maybe TRBD1 (6 bases). This receptor was identified in an adult in good health. The CDR3 reads CASSQETRGGSSNQPQHF. The DNA of the CDR3 is TGTGCCAGCAGCCAAGAAACCAGGGGAGGCTCTAGCAATCAGCCCCAGCATTTT.